These 31 T cell receptor beta chains share one sample of origin, sequenced in a study of blood T cell repertoires in COVID-19. This table comes from immunoSEQ multiplex PCR, and its TCRdb copy is limited to in-frame clones, with some not included. The repertoire holds some 370,000 clones, with roughly 89% as singletons. Sample: peripheral blood. The receptors originated from a man aged 18 to 29 with active or convalescent COVID-19.

As DNA, the CDR3 is TGTGCCAGCACCCACACGCCAAGGGAGGTTTATGGCTACACCTTC. Residues: CASTHTPREVYGYTF. The chain carries TRBV7-9 and TRBJ1-2; D not certain. Trimming left V 7 bases short and J 5 bases short, with 20 bases between. The CDR3 spans 15 residues. Germline V gene lookup returns CDR1 SEHNR and CDR2 FQNEAQ (reference sequence).

This clone was seen a single time. V and J are TRBV5-1 and TRBJ2-7, with D perhaps TRBD2 (5 bases). The CDR3 is 14 residues long. In germline, CDR1 is SGHRS, CDR2 YFSETQ. V lost 0 bases to trimming and J lost 2 bases, with 9 bases between them. Here the CDR3 DNA reads TGCGCCAGCAGCTTGGAGGCCGGGACCTACGAGCAGTACTTC. Translated: CASSLEAGTYEQYF.

V usage is TRBV7-7 and J usage is TRBJ2-5; 12 bases agree with TRBD2. Per germline, CDR1 SSHAT and CDR2 FNYEAQ (reference sequence). This CDR3 spans 20 amino acids. J gave up 2 bases and V 5 bases, and 18 bases lay outside the gene matches. As DNA, the CDR3 is TGTGCCAGCAGCCCAGGGACAGCCTTCGGACTAGCGGGGAAACAAGAGACCCAGTACTTC. This gives the protein CASSPGTAFGLAGKQETQYF.

The V and J genes are TRBV7-2 and TRBJ2-3; D perhaps matches TRBD2 (7 bases). Germline lookup yields CDR1 SGHTA and CDR2 FQGNSA. This CDR3 contains 15 residues. V was cut by 5 bases and J by 4 bases, with 16 bases left in between. The CDR3 loop is CASSKRGGAADTQYF. The CDR3, as DNA: TGTGCCAGCAGCAAAAGGGGGGGCGCGGCAGATACGCAGTATTTT. Supplemented by reference TRBV7-2 and TRBJ2-3, the full variable domain reads GAGVSQSPSNKVTEKGKDVELRCDPISGHTALYWYRQSLGQGLEFLIYFQGNSAPDKSGLPSDRFSAERTGGSVSTLTIQRTQQEDSAVYLCASSKRGGAADTQYFGPGTRLTVL.

In its sample, this clone was seen a few times. V is TRBV24-1 and J is TRBJ1-4, with 8 bases fitting TRBD1. Trimming cost V 4 bases and J 7 bases; bases outside gene matches: 4. The CDR3 has 14 residues. CDR1 and CDR2 from the germline V gene are KGHDR and SFDVKD. CDR3 protein: CATSEGRGPEKLFF. In nucleotides, the CDR3 is TGTGCCACCAGTGAGGGCAGGGGGCCTGAAAAACTGTTTTTT.

The chain recombines TRBV5-1 with TRBJ2-5, with D possibly matching TRBD2 (6 bases). This CDR3 comprises 13 residues. The V gene's germline CDR1 is SGHRS and CDR2 YFSETQ. V was shortened by 2 bases and J by 5 bases, with 10 bases between the two germline ends. The CDR3 loop is CASSFGGDETQYF. The CDR3 nucleotides read TGCGCCAGCAGCTTCGGGGGAGACGAGACCCAGTACTTC.

J is TRBJ2-1 and V is TRBV30; D is unclear. CDR1 is GTSNPN and CDR2 is SVGIG in the germline V gene (reference sequence). This CDR3 has 17 residues. V shed 3 bases and J shed 2 bases, with 20 bases lying between them. The CDR3 DNA is TGTGCCTGGAGGCGCTCCGGGTTTTCCCTTACCTACAATGAGCAGTTCTTC. This codes for CAWRRSGFSLTYNEQFF.

The V call is TRBV9, the J call TRBJ2-5; 8 nucleotides align to TRBD2. V lost 3 bases to trimming and J lost 5 bases; unmatched junction nucleotides: 15. Germline values: CDR1 SGDLS, CDR2 YYNGEE. The CDR3 spans 17 residues. CDR3 sequence: CASSASPGTRGRETQYF. The CDR3 DNA is TGTGCCAGCAGCGCCAGCCCCGGGACTAGGGGTCGGGAGACCCAGTACTTC.

CDR3 nucleotides: TGTGCCAGCAGTTCCTTAGGGACTAGCGGATTATTGAATGAGCAGTTCTTC. This codes for CASSSLGTSGLLNEQFF. The V call is TRBV6-2 or TRBV6-3, the J call TRBJ2-1; 11 bases align to TRBD2. The CDR3 consists of 17 residues. Germline V gene lookup returns CDR1 MNHEY and CDR2 SVGEGT. V gave up 4 bases and J gave up 7 bases; unmatched junction bases: 12.

The rearrangement links TRBV14 to TRBJ1-1; TRBD1 is a possible D gene (5 bases). The V gene's germline CDR1 is SGHDN and CDR2 FVKESK. Trimming left V 4 bases short and J 5 bases short, with 14 bases between. The CDR3 spans 14 residues. The CDR3 DNA is TGTGCCAGCAGCCGCCGGGCGGGGGGGACTGAAGCTTTCTTT. Its protein is CASSRRAGGTEAFF.

The chain is built from TRBV7-2 and TRBJ1-3, with D possibly being TRBD1 (6 bases). Trimming took 1 base from V and 1 from J, leaving 11 bases between them. The CDR3 is 16 residues long. Germline lookup yields CDR1 SGHTA and CDR2 FQGNSA. CDR3 in DNA: TGTGCCAGCAGCTTAGGTATAGGGGGTTCTGGAAACACCATATATTTT. It codes for CASSLGIGGSGNTIYF.

This clone was recorded once. J is TRBJ1-4 and V is TRBV6-1; D may be TRBD1 (6 bases). CDR3 size: 14 residues. V dropped 4 bases and J dropped 7 bases, with 13 bases sitting between them. Germline V gene data show CDR1 as MNHNS and CDR2 as SASEGT. The DNA of the CDR3 is TGTGCCAGCAGTGGGGCAGGGGAGGGTGAAAAACTGTTTTTT. Its protein is CASSGAGEGEKLFF.

The V gene is TRBV5-4, the J gene TRBJ2-7, with a weak D call TRBD1 (5 bases). Germline values: CDR1 SGHNT, CDR2 YYREEE (reference sequence). Deletions cut 3 bases from V and 0 bases from J, with 10 bases between. The CDR3 spans 14 residues. The CDR3 protein is CASSSLTGSYEQYF. The CDR3 DNA follows: TGTGCCAGCAGCTCGTTAACAGGCTCCTACGAGCAGTACTTC.

The chain couples TRBV4-3 to TRBJ2-1; D gene uncertain. The CDR3 is 16 residues long. The germline CDR1 and CDR2 sequences are LGHNA and YSLEER. The V end was cut by 2 bases, the J end by 2 bases, with 13 bases between. DNA for the CDR3: TGCGCCAGCAGCCAAAGCACAGAAATTACCTACAATGAGCAGTTCTTC. As protein: CASSQSTEITYNEQFF.

This clone was observed a handful of times. The same CDR3 arises from other DNA sequences in this sample as well. The chain recombines TRBV27 with TRBJ2-7; 7 bases agree with TRBD1. The CDR3 has 13 residues. Germline lookup yields CDR1 MNHEY and CDR2 SMNVEV (reference sequence). V lost 2 bases and J lost 2; bases outside the gene matches: 0. Here the CDR3 DNA reads TGTGCCAGCAGTTTAGGGACAGCCTACGAGCAGTACTTC. Translating it yields CASSLGTAYEQYF.

The J gene is TRBJ2-1, the V gene TRBV12-3 or TRBV12-4; D ambiguous. Trimming took off 3 bases at V and 8 bases at J, with 5 bases between the two ends. There are 11 residues in the CDR3. The CDR3 here is CASSLGDEQFF. CDR3 DNA: TGTGCCAGCAGTTTGGGCGATGAGCAGTTCTTC.

The chain has TRBV6-5 and TRBJ2-7; 8 nucleotides line up with TRBD1. Trimming cost V 6 bases and J 5 bases; bases outside gene matches: 3. The CDR3 runs 12 residues. Per germline, CDR1 MNHEY and CDR2 SVGAGI. CDR3 residues: CASSPDRDEQYF. The CDR3 DNA is TGTGCCAGCAGCCCGGACAGGGACGAGCAGTACTTC.

The CDR3, as DNA: TGTGCCAGCAGTACTCAGGGTCCCAATGAGCAGTTCTTC. Amino acids: CASSTQGPNEQFF. This chain joins TRBV27 and TRBJ2-1; D perhaps matches TRBD1 (5 bases). The germline CDR1 and CDR2 sequences are MNHEY and SMNVEV (reference sequence). The CDR3 contains 13 residues. The germline V and J ends were trimmed by 5 bases and 6 bases, with 11 bases remaining between them.

The V gene is TRBV19, the J gene TRBJ2-5; 10 bases fit TRBD1. This CDR3 is built from 13 residues. Germline values: CDR1 LNHDA, CDR2 SQIVND (reference sequence). The J segment lost 9 bases and the V segment lost 8 bases, leaving 9 bases of the junction unmatched. This CDR3 reads CASSPGQGMAQYF. For the CDR3, the DNA is TGTGCCAGTTCACCGGGACAGGGGATGGCCCAGTACTTC.

The rearrangement links TRBV27 to TRBJ2-1; 8 bases map to TRBD2. J was trimmed by 2 bases and V by 2 bases; bases with no gene match: 2. Germline loops: CDR1 MNHEY, CDR2 SMNVEV (reference sequence). The CDR3 runs 15 residues. In nucleotides, the CDR3 is TGTGCCAGCAGTTTAGCGGGAGGTACCTACAATGAGCAGTTCTTC. Its protein product is CASSLAGGTYNEQFF.

Notes on this clone: A junction end diverges from the germline sequence, so it may reflect a read error. The genes are TRBV7-7 and TRBJ1-4; D ambiguous. Looked up from germline, CDR1 is SSHAT and CDR2 is FNYEAQ (reference sequence). The CDR3 consists of 14 residues. CDR3 in amino acids: CASSLGRGRGKLFF. CDR3 DNA sequence: TGTGCTAGCAGCTTAGGTAGAGGTCGGGGAAAACTGTTTTTT.

The chain recombines TRBV5-1 with TRBJ2-1, with TRBD2 matching over 8 bases. The CDR3 has 15 amino acids. J lost 6 bases, V lost 1 base, and 6 bases had no gene match. Germline assignment: CDR1 SGHRS and CDR2 YFSETQ. CDR3 nucleotide sequence: TGCGCCAGCAGCTTGCGGGTAGCGGGATCCAATGAGCAGTTCTTC. This translates into CASSLRVAGSNEQFF.

The rearrangement joins TRBV7-2 to TRBJ1-1; no firm D call. Trimming took off 2 bases at V and 1 base at J, with 8 bases between the two ends. CDR1 is SGHTA and CDR2 is FQGNSA in the germline V gene. This CDR3 has 14 amino acids. Here the CDR3 reads CASSLMLANTEAFF. The CDR3, as DNA: TGTGCCAGCAGCTTAATGCTGGCGAACACTGAAGCTTTCTTT.

This CDR3 is CASRDRGTNEQFF. The CDR3 DNA is TGTGCCAGCAGGGACAGGGGAACCAATGAGCAGTTCTTC. J is TRBJ2-1 and V is TRBV12-3 or TRBV12-4; 9 bases fit TRBD1. The V and J ends lost 6 bases and 6 bases, in that order; junction bases with no gene match: 3. The CDR3 spans 13 residues.

The genes are TRBV5-1 and TRBJ2-2, with a tentative D call TRBD2 (7 bases). Germline assignment: CDR1 SGHRS and CDR2 YFSETQ. V was pared by 0 bases and J by 4 bases, with 16 bases between. The length of the CDR3 is 17 residues. The CDR3 sequence: CASSLAGGQIRTGELFF. The DNA of the CDR3 is TGCGCCAGCAGCTTGGCCGGGGGGCAGATACGCACCGGGGAGCTGTTTTTT.

V is TRBV18 and J is TRBJ2-1, with 16 bases aligning to TRBD2. Trimming at V came to 3 bases and at J to 7 bases, leaving 3 bases not matched to a gene. This CDR3 spans 16 amino acids. Germline V gene sequence: CDR1 KGHSH, CDR2 LQKENI. CDR3 in amino acids: CASSPGLAGGLNEQFF. The CDR3 DNA follows: TGTGCCAGCTCACCGGGACTAGCGGGGGGGCTTAATGAGCAGTTCTTC.

The V gene is TRBV19, the J gene TRBJ2-7; 9 bases line up with TRBD1. Looked up from germline, CDR1 is LNHDA and CDR2 is SQIVND (reference sequence). With 5 bases clipped from V and 2 bases from J, the junction kept 4 bases outside the gene matches. The CDR3 consists of 14 residues. The CDR3 DNA follows: TGTGCCAGTAGTCCCCGGGACAGGGCCTACGAGCAGTACTTC. It codes for CASSPRDRAYEQYF.

In DNA, the CDR3 is TGTGCCAGCAGCTTAGTGCTAGCGGGGGTAGATACGCAGTATTTT. This codes for CASSLVLAGVDTQYF. The chain couples TRBV7-8 to TRBJ2-3, with 10 bases aligning to TRBD2. The V and J ends lost 1 base and 5 bases, in that order; junction bases with no gene match: 3. CDR3 length: 15 amino acids. Germline V gives CDR1 SGHVS, CDR2 FQNEAQ.

The rearrangement links TRBV28 to TRBJ2-1; TRBD1 agrees at 8 bases. CDR1 and CDR2 from the germline V gene are MDHEN and SYDVKM. V was pared by 6 bases and J by 0 bases, with 10 bases of the junction left unmatched. The CDR3 covers 17 residues. The CDR3 nucleotides read TGTGCCAGCAGCCGAATACCTGGGACAGGCTCCTACAATGAGCAGTTCTTC. This sequence encodes CASSRIPGTGSYNEQFF.

This clone was seen more than once but under ten times. J is TRBJ1-6 and V is TRBV5-1, with D hard to call. The CDR3 extends over 15 amino acids. Germline V lookup: CDR1 SGHRS, CDR2 YFSETQ. V dropped 2 bases and J dropped 7 bases, with 13 bases sitting between them. The CDR3 here is CASSFNPRLNSPLHF. The CDR3, as DNA: TGCGCCAGCAGCTTTAATCCTCGCCTAAATTCACCCCTCCACTTT. Filled out from reference TRBV5-1 and TRBJ1-6, the complete variable domain reads KAGVTQTPRYLIKTRGQQVTLSCSPISGHRSVSWYQQTPGQGLQFLFEYFSETQRNKGNFPGRFSGRQFSNSRSEMNVSTLELGDSALYLCASSFNPRLNSPLHFGNGTRLTVT.

The rearrangement links TRBV20-1 to TRBJ2-1; D gene ambiguous. CDR1 is DFQATT and CDR2 is SNEGSKA in the germline V gene (reference sequence). The CDR3 extends over 9 amino acids. The ends were cut back, 4 bases at V and 9 bases at J, with 4 bases in the middle. The CDR3 spells CSANTEQFF. CDR3 nucleotide sequence: TGCAGTGCTAACACTGAGCAGTTCTTC.